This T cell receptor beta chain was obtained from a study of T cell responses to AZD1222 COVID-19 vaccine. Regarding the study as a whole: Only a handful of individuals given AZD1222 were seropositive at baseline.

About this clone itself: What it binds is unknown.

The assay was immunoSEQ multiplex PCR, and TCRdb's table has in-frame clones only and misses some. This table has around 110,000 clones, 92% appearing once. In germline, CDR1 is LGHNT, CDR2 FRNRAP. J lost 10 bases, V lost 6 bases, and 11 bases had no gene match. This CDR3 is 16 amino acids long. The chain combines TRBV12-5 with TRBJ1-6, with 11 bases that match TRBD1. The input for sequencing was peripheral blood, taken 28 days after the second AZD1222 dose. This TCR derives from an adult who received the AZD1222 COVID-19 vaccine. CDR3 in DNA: TGTGCTAGTGGCCGGGACAGGGGGTTGTTTAACTCACCCCTCCACTTT. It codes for CASGRDRGLFNSPLHF.